Given below is one T cell receptor (beta chain) in context. The source of the sample is a study of T cell changes during pregnancy in multiple sclerosis. The CDR3 contains 15 residues. Trimming took 0 bases from V and 1 from J, leaving 9 bases between them. Looked up from germline, CDR1 is LNHDA and CDR2 is SQIVND (reference sequence). Assay: immunoSEQ multiplex PCR; the TCRdb copy retains only in-frame clones and omits some. The table has about 44,000 clones, 85% to 95% seen once. This receptor was taken from a female donor with multiple sclerosis, enrolled in a pregnancy study. The sequences come from CD4+ T cells from peripheral blood mononuclear cells, collected in the third trimester of pregnancy. The chain has TRBV19 and TRBJ1-1; maybe TRBD1 (5 bases). CDR3 coding DNA: TGTGCCAGTAGTATAGAAGACAGATGGAACACTGAAGCTTTCTTT. Residues: CASSIEDRWNTEAFF.